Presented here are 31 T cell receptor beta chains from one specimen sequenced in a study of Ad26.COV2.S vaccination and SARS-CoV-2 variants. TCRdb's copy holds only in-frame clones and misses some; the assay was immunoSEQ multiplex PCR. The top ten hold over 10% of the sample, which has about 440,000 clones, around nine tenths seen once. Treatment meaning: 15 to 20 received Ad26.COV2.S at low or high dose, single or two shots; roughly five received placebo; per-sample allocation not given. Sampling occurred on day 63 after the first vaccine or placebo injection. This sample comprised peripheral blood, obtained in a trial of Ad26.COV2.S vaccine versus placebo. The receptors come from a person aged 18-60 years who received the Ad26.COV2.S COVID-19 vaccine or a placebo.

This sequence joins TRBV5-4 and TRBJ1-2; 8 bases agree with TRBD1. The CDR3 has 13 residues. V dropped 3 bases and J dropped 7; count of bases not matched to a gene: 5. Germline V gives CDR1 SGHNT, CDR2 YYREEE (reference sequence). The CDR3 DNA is TGTGCCAGCAGCTACGACAGGGGAATTGGCTACACCTTC. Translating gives CASSYDRGIGYTF. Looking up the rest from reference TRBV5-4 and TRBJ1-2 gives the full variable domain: ETGVTQSPTHLIKTRGQQVTLRCSSQSGHNTVSWYQQALGQGPQFIFQYYREEENGRGNFPPRFSGLQFPNYSSELNVNALELDDSALYLCASSYDRGIGYTFGSGTRLTVV.

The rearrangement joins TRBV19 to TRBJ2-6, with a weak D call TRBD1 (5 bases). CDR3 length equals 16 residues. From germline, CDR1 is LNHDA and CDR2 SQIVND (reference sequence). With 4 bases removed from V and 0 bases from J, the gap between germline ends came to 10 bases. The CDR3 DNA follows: TGTGCCAGTAGTAAGCGACAGAGCTCTGGGGCCAACGTCCTGACTTTC. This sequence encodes CASSKRQSSGANVLTF.

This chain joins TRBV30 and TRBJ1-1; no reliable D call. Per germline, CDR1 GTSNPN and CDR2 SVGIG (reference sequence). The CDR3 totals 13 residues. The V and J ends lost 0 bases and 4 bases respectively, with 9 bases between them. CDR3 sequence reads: CAWSVRVRTEAFF. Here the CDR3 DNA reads TGTGCCTGGAGTGTAAGGGTTCGCACTGAAGCTTTCTTT.

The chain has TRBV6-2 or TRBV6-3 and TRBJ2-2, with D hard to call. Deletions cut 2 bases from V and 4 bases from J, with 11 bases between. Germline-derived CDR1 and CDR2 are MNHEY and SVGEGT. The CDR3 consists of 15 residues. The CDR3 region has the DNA TGTGCCAGCAGTTACCGGCCAGCCTCCACCGGGGAGCTGTTTTTT. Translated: CASSYRPASTGELFF.

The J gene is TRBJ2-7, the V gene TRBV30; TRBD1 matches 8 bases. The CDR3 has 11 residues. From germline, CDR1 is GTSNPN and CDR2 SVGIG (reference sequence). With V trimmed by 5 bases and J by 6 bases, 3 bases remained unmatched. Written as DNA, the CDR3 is TGTGCCTGGGACAGGGGTGGCGAGCAGTACTTC. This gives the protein CAWDRGGEQYF.

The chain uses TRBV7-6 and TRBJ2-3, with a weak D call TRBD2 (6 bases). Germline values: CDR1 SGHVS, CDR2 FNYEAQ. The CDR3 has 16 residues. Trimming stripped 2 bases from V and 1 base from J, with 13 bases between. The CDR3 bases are TGTGCCAGCAGCTTACTCCGGGGGTCCCGCACAGATACGCAGTATTTT. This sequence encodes CASSLLRGSRTDTQYF.

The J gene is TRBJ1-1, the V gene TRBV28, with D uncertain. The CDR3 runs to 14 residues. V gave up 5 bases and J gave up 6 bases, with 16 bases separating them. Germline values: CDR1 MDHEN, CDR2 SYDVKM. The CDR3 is CASSPRRWSSEAFF. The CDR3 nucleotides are TGTGCCAGCAGTCCCCGCCGGTGGAGCTCTGAAGCTTTCTTT. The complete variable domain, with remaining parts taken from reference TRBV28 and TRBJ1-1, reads DVKVTQSSRYLVKRTGEKVFLECVQDMDHENMFWYRQDPGLGLRLIYFSYDVKMKEKGDIPEGYSVSREKKERFSLILESASTNQTSMYLCASSPRRWSSEAFFGQGTRLTVV.

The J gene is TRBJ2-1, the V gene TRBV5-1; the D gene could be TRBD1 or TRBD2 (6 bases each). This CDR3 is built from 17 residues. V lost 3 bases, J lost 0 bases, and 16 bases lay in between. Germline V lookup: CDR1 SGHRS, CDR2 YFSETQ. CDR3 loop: CASSSGLGGRSYNEQFF. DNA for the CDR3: TGCGCCAGCAGCTCCGGGTTGGGGGGCCGCTCCTACAATGAGCAGTTCTTC.

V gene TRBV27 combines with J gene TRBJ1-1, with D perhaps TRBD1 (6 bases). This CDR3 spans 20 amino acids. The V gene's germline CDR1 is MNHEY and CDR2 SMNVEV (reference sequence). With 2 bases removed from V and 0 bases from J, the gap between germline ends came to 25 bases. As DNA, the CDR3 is TGTGCCAGCAGTTTAGTAGGGGGGTGGGTGATGGCGGGGGTGAACACTGAAGCTTTCTTT. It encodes CASSLVGGWVMAGVNTEAFF.

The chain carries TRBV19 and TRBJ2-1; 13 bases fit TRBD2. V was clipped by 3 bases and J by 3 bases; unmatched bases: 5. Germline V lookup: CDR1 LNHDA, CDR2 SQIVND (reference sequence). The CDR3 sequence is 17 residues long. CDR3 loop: CASSMGLAGNHYNEQFF. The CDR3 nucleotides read TGTGCCAGTAGTATGGGACTAGCGGGGAATCACTACAATGAGCAGTTCTTC.

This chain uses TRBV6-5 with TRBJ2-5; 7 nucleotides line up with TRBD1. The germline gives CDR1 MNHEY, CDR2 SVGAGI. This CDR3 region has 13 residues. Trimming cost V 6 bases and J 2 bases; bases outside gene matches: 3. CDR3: CASRPGQQETQYF. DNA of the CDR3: TGTGCCAGCAGACCGGGACAGCAAGAGACCCAGTACTTC.

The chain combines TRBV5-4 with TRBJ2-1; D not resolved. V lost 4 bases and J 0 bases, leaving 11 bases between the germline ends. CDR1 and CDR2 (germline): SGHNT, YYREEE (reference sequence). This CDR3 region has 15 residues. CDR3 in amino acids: CASSLDPSSYNEQFF. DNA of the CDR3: TGTGCCAGCAGCCTCGACCCGAGCTCCTACAATGAGCAGTTCTTC.

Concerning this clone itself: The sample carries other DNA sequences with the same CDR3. The DNA for the CDR3 is TGTGCCAGCTCACCGGGACCGAATTATGGCTACACCTTC. It encodes CASSPGPNYGYTF. The chain couples TRBV18 to TRBJ1-2; TRBD1 is a possible D gene (5 bases). The CDR3 length is 13 residues. Germline CDR1 KGHSH, CDR2 LQKENI. Deletions cut 3 bases from V and 5 bases from J, with 10 bases between.

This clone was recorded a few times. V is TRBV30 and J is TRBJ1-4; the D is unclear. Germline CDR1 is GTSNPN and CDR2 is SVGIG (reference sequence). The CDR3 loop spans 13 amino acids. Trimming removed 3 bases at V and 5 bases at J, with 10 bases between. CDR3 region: CAWRKSGNEKLFF. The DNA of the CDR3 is TGTGCCTGGAGGAAATCGGGGAATGAAAAACTGTTTTTT.

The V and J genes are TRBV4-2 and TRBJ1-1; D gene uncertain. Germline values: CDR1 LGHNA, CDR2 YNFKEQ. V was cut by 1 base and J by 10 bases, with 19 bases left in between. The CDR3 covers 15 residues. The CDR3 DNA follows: TGTGCCAGCAGCCAAGTGAATGGCATAGGCCGATCAGCTTTCTTT. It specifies CASSQVNGIGRSAFF.

The CDR3 nucleotides are TGTGCCTGGAGTGTAACGGCAGGGACCTACGAGCAGTACTTC. Translated, it gives CAWSVTAGTYEQYF. V gene TRBV30 combines with J gene TRBJ2-7; TRBD1 is a possible D gene (5 bases). From germline, CDR1 is GTSNPN and CDR2 SVGIG (reference sequence). The CDR3 is 14 amino acids. Trimming left V 0 bases short and J 2 bases short, with 11 bases between.

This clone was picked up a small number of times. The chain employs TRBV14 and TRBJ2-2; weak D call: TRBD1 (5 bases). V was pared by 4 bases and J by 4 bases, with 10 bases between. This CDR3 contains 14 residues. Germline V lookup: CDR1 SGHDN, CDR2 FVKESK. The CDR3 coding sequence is TGTGCCAGCAGCCGAATCAGGGCCACCGGGGAGCTGTTTTTT. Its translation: CASSRIRATGELFF.

The CDR3 loop reads CASSQDPTPGGTEAFF. In DNA, the CDR3 is TGCGCCAGCAGCCAAGATCCCACCCCAGGGGGCACTGAAGCTTTCTTT. V gene TRBV4-3 combines with J gene TRBJ1-1; 7 bases are a match to TRBD1. Germline trimming cut 0 bases from V and 4 bases from J; bases unmatched to any gene: 8. Germline V CDR1 and CDR2: LGHNA, YSLEER. This CDR3 is 16 amino acids long.

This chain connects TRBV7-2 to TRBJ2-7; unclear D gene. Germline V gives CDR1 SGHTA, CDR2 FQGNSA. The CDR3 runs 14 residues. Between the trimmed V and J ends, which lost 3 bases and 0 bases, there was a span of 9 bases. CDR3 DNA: TGTGCCAGCAGCTTTTGGCGGAACTCCTACGAGCAGTACTTC. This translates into CASSFWRNSYEQYF.

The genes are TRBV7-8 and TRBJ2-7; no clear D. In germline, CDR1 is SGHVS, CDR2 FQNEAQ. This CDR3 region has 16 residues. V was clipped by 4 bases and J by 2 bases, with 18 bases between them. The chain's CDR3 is CASSYTPDPRPYEQYF. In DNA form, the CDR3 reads TGTGCCAGCAGCTATACCCCTGACCCACGGCCCTACGAGCAGTACTTC.

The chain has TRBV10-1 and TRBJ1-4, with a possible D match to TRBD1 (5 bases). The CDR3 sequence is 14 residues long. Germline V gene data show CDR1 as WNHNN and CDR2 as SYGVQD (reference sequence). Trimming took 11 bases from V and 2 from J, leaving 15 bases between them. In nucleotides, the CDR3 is TGCGCCGGAAGTGGGGGTATGACTAATGAAAAACTGTTTTTT. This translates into CAGSGGMTNEKLFF.

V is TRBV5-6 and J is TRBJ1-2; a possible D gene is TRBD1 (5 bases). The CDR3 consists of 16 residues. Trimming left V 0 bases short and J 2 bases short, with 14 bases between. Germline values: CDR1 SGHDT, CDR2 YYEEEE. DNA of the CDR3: TGTGCCAGCAGCTTGGGTATCCGCGGGGCAAACTATGGCTACACCTTC. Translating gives CASSLGIRGANYGYTF.

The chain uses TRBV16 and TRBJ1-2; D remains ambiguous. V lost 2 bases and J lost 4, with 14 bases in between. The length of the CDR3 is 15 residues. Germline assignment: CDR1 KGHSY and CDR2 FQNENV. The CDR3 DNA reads TGTGCCAGCAGCCAACACGGGGATGGTGCCTATGGCTACACCTTC. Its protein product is CASSQHGDGAYGYTF.

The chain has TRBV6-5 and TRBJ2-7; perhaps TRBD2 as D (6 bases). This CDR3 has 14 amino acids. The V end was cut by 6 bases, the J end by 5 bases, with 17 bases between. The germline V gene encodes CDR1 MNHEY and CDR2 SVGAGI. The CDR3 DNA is TGTGCCAGCAGAAAAACCGGTGGCGGGAACGAGCAGTACTTC. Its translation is CASRKTGGGNEQYF.

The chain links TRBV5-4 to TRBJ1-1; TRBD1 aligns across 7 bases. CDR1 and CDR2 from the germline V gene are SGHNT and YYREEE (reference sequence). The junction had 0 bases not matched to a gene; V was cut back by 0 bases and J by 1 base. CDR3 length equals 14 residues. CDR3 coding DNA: TGTGCCAGCAGCTTGGACAGGGGGAACACTGAAGCTTTCTTT. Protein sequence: CASSLDRGNTEAFF.

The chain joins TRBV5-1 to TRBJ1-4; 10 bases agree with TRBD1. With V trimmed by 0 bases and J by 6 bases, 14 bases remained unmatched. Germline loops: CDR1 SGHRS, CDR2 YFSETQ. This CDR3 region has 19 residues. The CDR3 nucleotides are TGCGCCAGCAGCTTGGGGTTCGGGACAGGGGCTATGCCGGATGAAAAACTGTTTTTT. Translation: CASSLGFGTGAMPDEKLFF. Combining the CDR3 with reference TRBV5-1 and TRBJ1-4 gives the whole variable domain KAGVTQTPRYLIKTRGQQVTLSCSPISGHRSVSWYQQTPGQGLQFLFEYFSETQRNKGNFPGRFSGRQFSNSRSEMNVSTLELGDSALYLCASSLGFGTGAMPDEKLFFGSGTQLSVL.

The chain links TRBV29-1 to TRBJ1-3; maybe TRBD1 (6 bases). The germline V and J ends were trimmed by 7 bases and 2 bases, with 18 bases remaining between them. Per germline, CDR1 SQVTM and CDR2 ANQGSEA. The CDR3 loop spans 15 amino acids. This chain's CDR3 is CSARIQGMAGNTIYF. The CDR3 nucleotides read TGCAGCGCGAGAATACAGGGTATGGCTGGAAACACCATATATTTT.

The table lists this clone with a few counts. As DNA, the CDR3 is TGTGCCAGTAGTATCAGGGTAGTCACTGAAGCTTTCTTT. It specifies CASSIRVVTEAFF. The chain links TRBV19 to TRBJ1-1; D is possibly TRBD1 (5 bases). This CDR3 comprises 13 residues. Deletions cut 3 bases from V and 4 bases from J, with 9 bases between. Germline CDR1 and CDR2: LNHDA and SQIVND (reference sequence).

The CDR3 loop reads CASSRQWGAGYTF. CDR3 bases: TGTGCCAGCAGTAGACAATGGGGGGCAGGCTACACCTTC. The rearrangement links TRBV27 to TRBJ1-2, with D possibly matching TRBD1 (6 bases). There are 13 residues in the CDR3. Germline CDR1 reads MNHEY; CDR2 reads SMNVEV (reference sequence). V was clipped by 5 bases and J by 8 bases, with 15 bases between them.

The CDR3 reads CASSSPGVGVSYEQYF. The CDR3 bases are TGTGCCAGCAGTTCGCCAGGGGTGGGAGTCTCATACGAGCAGTACTTC. The chain carries TRBV6-6 and TRBJ2-7, with a possible D match to TRBD1 (6 bases). The CDR3 contains 16 residues. CDR1 is MNHNY and CDR2 is SVGAGI in the germline V gene (reference sequence). V was clipped by 4 bases and J by 4 bases, with 20 bases between them.

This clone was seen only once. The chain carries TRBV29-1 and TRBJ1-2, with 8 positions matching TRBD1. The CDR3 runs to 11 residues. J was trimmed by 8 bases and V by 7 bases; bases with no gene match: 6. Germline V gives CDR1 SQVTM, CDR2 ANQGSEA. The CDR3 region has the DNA TGCAGCGGCCGGACAGGGCGCGGCTACACCTTC. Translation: CSGRTGRGYTF.